A selection of T cell receptor beta chains follows, all from one sample in a study of T cell responses to AZD1222 COVID-19 vaccine. Sequencing used immunoSEQ multiplex PCR; TCRdb keeps in-frame clones, though not all of them. The sample yields over 140,000 clones, of which the top ten take up under 2.5%. The specimen was peripheral blood. These receptors all stem from an adult in good health. Both conserved end residues are part of each CDR3. Each record gives: V gene, J gene, D gene, CDR3 protein, CDR3 DNA. A D gene is named only where the DNA matches it firmly.

>TRBV28|TRBJ2-2|TRBD1
CASSSGTGPSNTGELFF
TGTGCCAGCAGCTCCGGGACAGGACCCTCGAACACCGGGGAGCTGTTTTTT
>TRBV6-5|TRBJ1-1|TRBD1
CASSYGTGGAEAFF
TGTGCCAGCAGTTACGGGACAGGGGGGGCGGAAGCTTTCTTT
>TRBV7-6|TRBJ2-2|.
CASSLGPLGAGELFF
TGTGCCAGCAGCTTAGGGCCACTCGGGGCCGGGGAGCTGTTTTTT
>TRBV29-1|TRBJ1-2|.
CSVVESGPYGYTF
TGCAGCGTTGTGGAATCAGGGCCCTATGGCTACACCTTC
>TRBV6-5|TRBJ1-4|TRBD1
CASSNIRGPNEKLFF
TGTGCCAGCAGTAACATCAGGGGGCCGAATGAAAAACTGTTTTTT
>TRBV27|TRBJ1-2|.
CASSLKVNYGYTF
TGTGCCAGCAGTTTAAAGGTCAACTATGGCTACACCTTC
>TRBV19|TRBJ1-1|.
CASTHGGVMNTEAFF
TGTGCCAGTACCCATGGGGGGGTTATGAACACTGAAGCTTTCTTT
>TRBV7-9|TRBJ1-4|.
CASSLGGTLFTATNEKLFF
TGTGCCAGCAGCTTAGGAGGGACCTTATTCACCGCAACTAATGAAAAACTGTTTTTT
>TRBV5-1|TRBJ1-5|.
CASSLESVGRYSNQPQHF
TGCGCCAGCAGCTTGGAATCGGTCGGGCGGTATAGCAATCAGCCCCAGCATTTT
>TRBV6-2/TRBV6-3|TRBJ2-1|.
CASSPNVYRTTSSEQFF
TGTGCCAGCAGCCCTAATGTGTATAGGACTACCTCCTCTGAGCAGTTCTTC
>TRBV19|TRBJ2-1|.
CASSSALDNEQFF
TGTGCCAGTAGTAGCGCCCTGGACAATGAGCAGTTCTTC
>TRBV29-1|TRBJ1-1|TRBD1
CSVEGGQGVPTEAFF
TGCAGCGTTGAAGGGGGACAGGGGGTGCCCACTGAAGCTTTCTTT
>TRBV27|TRBJ1-5|TRBD1
CASSPNRGAGQPQHF
TGTGCCAGCAGTCCTAACAGGGGCGCGGGTCAGCCCCAGCATTTT
>TRBV7-6|TRBJ2-3|.
CASSGQTSTDTQYF
TGTGCCAGCAGCGGACAGACTAGCACAGATACGCAGTATTTT
>TRBV15|TRBJ2-7|.
CATSPGTSYEQYF
TGTGCCACCAGTCCGGGCACCTCCTACGAGCAGTACTTC
>TRBV6-5|TRBJ2-3|.
CASRRTTDTQYF
TGTGCCAGCAGAAGAACTACAGATACGCAGTATTTT
>TRBV11-3|TRBJ2-7|TRBD1
CASSLAGTGDYEQYF
TGTGCCAGCAGCTTAGCCGGGACAGGCGACTACGAGCAGTACTTC
>TRBV19|TRBJ1-5|TRBD1
CASSLDRGSQQPQHF
TGTGCCAGTAGTTTGGACAGGGGCTCGCAACAGCCCCAGCATTTT
>TRBV2|TRBJ1-1|.
CASRSDTEAFF
TGTGCCAGCAGGTCGGACACTGAAGCTTTCTTT
>TRBV27|TRBJ2-2|TRBD2
CASSLLAGANTGELFF
TGTGCCAGCAGTCTTCTAGCGGGGGCGAACACCGGGGAGCTGTTTTTT
>TRBV19|TRBJ2-3|.
CASSIARDRAGDTQYF
TGTGCCAGTAGTATTGCCCGGGACCGAGCCGGAGATACGCAGTATTTT
>TRBV28|TRBJ2-7|TRBD2
CASSLGGSSYEQYF
TGTGCCAGCAGTTTGGGGGGGAGTTCCTACGAGCAGTACTTC
>TRBV5-4|TRBJ1-2|.
CASSSPGNYGYTF
TGTGCCAGCAGCTCGCCGGGTAACTATGGCTACACCTTC
>TRBV9|TRBJ1-2|TRBD1
CASSDRGGNYGYTF
TGTGCCAGCAGCGACAGGGGCGGGAACTATGGCTACACCTTC
>TRBV9|TRBJ1-4|.
CASSVQGMTNEKLFF
TGTGCCAGCAGCGTACAGGGGATGACTAATGAAAAACTGTTTTTT
>TRBV19|TRBJ1-6|TRBD1
CASSPFHRDRNSPLHF
TGTGCCAGTAGTCCTTTTCACCGGGACAGAAATTCACCCCTCCACTTT
>TRBV5-1|TRBJ1-4|.
CASRRVAEDEKLFF
TGCGCCAGCCGACGGGTTGCGGAGGATGAAAAACTGTTTTTT
>TRBV7-2|TRBJ1-1|.
CASSLERGLNTEAFF
TGTGCCAGCAGCTTAGAAAGGGGTTTGAACACTGAAGCTTTCTTT
>TRBV15|TRBJ2-7|TRBD2
CATSRQLAGPYEQYF
TGTGCCACCAGCAGGCAACTAGCGGGGCCCTACGAGCAGTACTTC
>TRBV28|TRBJ1-5|.
CASNGRRDQPQHF
TGTGCCAGCAACGGGCGGAGGGATCAGCCCCAGCATTTT
>TRBV28|TRBJ2-6|.
CASSPHPGPRSSGANVLTF
TGTGCCAGCAGCCCACATCCGGGACCCCGAAGCTCTGGGGCCAACGTCCTGACTTTC
>TRBV4-1|TRBJ2-7|TRBD1
CASSQGQGGSYEQYF
TGCGCCAGCAGCCAGGGACAGGGCGGCTCCTACGAGCAGTACTTC
>TRBV5-1|TRBJ1-5|.
CASSLGPGDQPQHF
TGCGCCAGCAGCTTGGGGCCAGGGGATCAGCCCCAGCATTTT